This T cell receptor (beta chain) is drawn from a study of blood T cells in healthy people across ages. Germline V lookup: CDR1 MNHEY, CDR2 SMNVEV (reference sequence). V was pared by 1 base and J by 8 bases, with 11 bases between. This CDR3 region has 14 residues. Every sample had a minimum of 6 million PBMCs isolated. The use of a sample-barcoded 5' primer and a J-beta primer mix characterized a second PCR of about 6 to 12 cycles. Each cDNA was tagged by a template-switch adaptor containing 12 random nucleotides. TCRdb recomputed calls from the 5' RACE reads with MiXCR, one row per CDR3 protein. Seen here are some 1.5 million distinct CDR3 sequences, around 40% observed once, and the top ten hold about 3.8%.

The clonotype comes from a woman in her late teens or twenties in good health. Sequenced material: blood. The rearrangement uses TRBV27 and TRBJ1-4; D is ambiguous. The CDR3 reads CASSLYAGWEKLFF. Written as DNA, the CDR3 is TGTGCCAGCAGTTTATATGCGGGATGGGAAAAACTGTTTTTT.